This T cell receptor (beta chain) was captured in a study of PD-L1 blockade in urothelial cancer (dated by TCRdb to 2015 to 2018). With regard to the full study: All patients started therapy in about 2014 and received atezolizumab 1,200 mg intravenously every 3 weeks. Around 30 patients had pretreatment blood TCR-seq, 24 had at least one posttreatment blood collection, and 24 had tumor TCR-seq. Blood samples were analyzed 3 weeks after the start of treatment (second dose) and 6 weeks after the start of treatment. About 85% of the roughly 30 patients were males with bladder-origin urothelial cancer, and 18 of 29 reported a prior smoking history. An ECOG performance status of 0 or 1 was recorded for the patients, and 0 to 3 prior chemotherapy regimens had been received by the patients. An exploratory multi-omic analysis was conducted of the somatic, immune and clinical correlates of response to PD-L1 blockade with atezolizumab in urothelial cancer. Nine patients achieved durable clinical benefit and about 19 did not. In the same patients, pretreatment tumors underwent whole exome sequencing and RNA sequencing in addition to TCR sequencing. Pretreatment tumor samples, along with matched peripheral blood serially collected before and after atezolizumab treatment, were subjected to TCR sequencing. Blood samples gave a median of around 140,000 T cells and 88,000 or so unique TCRs, with a median clonality of 0.080. Progression-free survival longer than 6 months counted as durable clinical benefit, and TCR features were additionally tested against both progression-free and overall survival. Summary of the overall study and its limitations: Because the sample size was small (n of about 29) and many exploratory analyses were performed, the results are intended to be hypothesis-generating. Among patients with durable benefit, tumor-associated TCR clones showed greater expansion in peripheral blood 3 weeks after treatment started (n ≈ 21, p = 0.022). Improved progression-free and overall survival was associated with having pretreatment peripheral blood TCR clonality below the median.

The time point label on this specimen signifies: pretreatment peripheral blood. A total of under 30 patients with locally advanced or metastatic urothelial carcinoma, treated at Memorial Sloan Kettering on a trial protocol, made up the cohort. Peripheral blood mononuclear cells were collected from each patient pretreatment and during treatment, giving between 1 and 8 total time points per patient. The Qiagen DNeasy Blood extraction kit was used to purify genomic DNA from total PBMCs and tumor samples. PBMCs were collected pretreatment and during treatment, and were isolated and stored as previously described. Synthetic TCR analog templates were spiked into each PCR to estimate absolute template abundance from read counts. Using the immunoSEQ assay, TCRbeta CDR3 regions were amplified from genomic DNA with bias-controlled V and J gene primers. Sequencing of rearranged TCRbeta segments was done at approximately 20X coverage. In the source study's methods: Clustering was used to correct sequencing errors, and CDR3s were annotated against IMGT to assign V, D and J genes. Out-of-frame and stop-codon sequences were excluded, and only productive TCRbeta rearrangements were used in downstream analyses. Clonality was computed as one minus Shannon entropy normalized by the log of the number of unique productive sequences. Fisher's exact test with Benjamini-Hochberg correction, at a threshold of adjusted p below 0.01, was used to find clones that differed between time points or between blood and tumor. The clones in this table, taken by TCRdb from immuneACCESS, are in-frame only. Not every clone is retained; where verified, under half of the shortfall comes from an unresolved V gene, and the cause of the rest is unknown. V, J and clone size were drawn from that table, and D and trimming were deduced from the DNA. This sample holds tens of thousands of clones; around 87% were observed only once. The top ten clones comprise under 2% of the sample.

This clone was counted a few times. It lacks a known antigen. Qualities for individual bases were not recorded, and no much larger clone is one base off. The CDR3 starts with the cysteine, ends with the phenylalanine, and has 13 residues. Only the CDR3 part of the read is kept: 39 bases, read in frame from the first base. V is clipped by 2 bases and J by 5 bases, and the sequence between their germline boundaries is 7 bases long. Sequences MNHNY (CDR1) and SVGAGI (CDR2) are obtained from the germline V gene (reference sequence). The sequence links TRBV6-6 to TRBJ2-1; the D gene remains uncertain. The material sequenced was PBMCs, taken around atezolizumab (anti-PD-L1) treatment. This sequence was found in a man aged 55 to 70 with urothelial cancer. This receptor has the CDR3 CASSYGTDNEQFF. The sequenced DNA is TGTGCCAGCAGTTACGGCACCGACAATGAGCAGTTCTTC.